This entry features one T cell receptor (beta chain) sequence. Some clones are missing from TCRdb's copy, which holds only in-frame ones; the method was immunoSEQ multiplex PCR. The sample has 140,000 to 150,000 clones, just over 90% seen once. Trimming shortened V by 4 bases and J by 4 bases, and 10 bases separated the two germline ends. There are 13 residues in the CDR3. CDR1 and CDR2 (germline): MNHNY, SVGAGI (reference sequence). The data were taken from a study of T cell responses to AZD1222 COVID-19 vaccine. The sequencing here drew on peripheral blood, taken 28 days after the second AZD1222 dose. V gene TRBV6-6 combines with J gene TRBJ1-1; D is ambiguous. The sequence was obtained from an adult who received the AZD1222 COVID-19 vaccine. This CDR3 reads CASSFVGSTEAFF. CDR3 coding DNA: TGTGCCAGCAGTTTTGTAGGAAGCACTGAAGCTTTCTTT.